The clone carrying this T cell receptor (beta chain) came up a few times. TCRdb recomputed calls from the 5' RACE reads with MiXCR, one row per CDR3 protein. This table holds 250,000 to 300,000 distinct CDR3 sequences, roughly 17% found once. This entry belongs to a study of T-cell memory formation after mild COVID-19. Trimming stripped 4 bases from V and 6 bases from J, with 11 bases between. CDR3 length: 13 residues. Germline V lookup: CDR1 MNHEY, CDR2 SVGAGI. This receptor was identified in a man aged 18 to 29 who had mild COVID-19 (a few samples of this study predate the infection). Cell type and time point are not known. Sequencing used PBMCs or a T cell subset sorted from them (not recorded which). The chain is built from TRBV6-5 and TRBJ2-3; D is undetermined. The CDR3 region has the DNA TGTGCCAGCAGTTCTCCCCTTCTGGATACGCAGTATTTT. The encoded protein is CASSSPLLDTQYF.